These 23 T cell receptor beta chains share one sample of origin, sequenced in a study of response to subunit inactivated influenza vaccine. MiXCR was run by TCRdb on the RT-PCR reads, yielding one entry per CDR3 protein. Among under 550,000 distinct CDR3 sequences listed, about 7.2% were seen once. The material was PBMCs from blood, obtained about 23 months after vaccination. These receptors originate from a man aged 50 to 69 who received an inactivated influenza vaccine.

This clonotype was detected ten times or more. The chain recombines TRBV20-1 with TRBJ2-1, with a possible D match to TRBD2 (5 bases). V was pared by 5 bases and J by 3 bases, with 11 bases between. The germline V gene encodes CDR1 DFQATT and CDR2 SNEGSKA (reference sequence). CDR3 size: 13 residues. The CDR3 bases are TGCAGTGCTCCCACGGAGGTCTACAATGAGCAGTTCTTC. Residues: CSAPTEVYNEQFF.

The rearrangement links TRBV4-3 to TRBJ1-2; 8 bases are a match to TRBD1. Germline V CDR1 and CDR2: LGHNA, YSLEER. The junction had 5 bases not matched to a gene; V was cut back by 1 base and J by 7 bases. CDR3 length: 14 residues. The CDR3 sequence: CASSQADRAPGYTF. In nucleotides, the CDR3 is TGCGCCAGCAGCCAAGCGGACAGGGCTCCTGGCTACACCTTC.

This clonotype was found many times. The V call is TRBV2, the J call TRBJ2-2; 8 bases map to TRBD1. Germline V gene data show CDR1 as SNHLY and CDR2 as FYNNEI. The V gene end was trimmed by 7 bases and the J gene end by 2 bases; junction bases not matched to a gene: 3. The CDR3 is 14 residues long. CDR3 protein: CASTGQGNTGELFF. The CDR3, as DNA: TGTGCCAGCACCGGACAGGGTAACACCGGGGAGCTGTTTTTT. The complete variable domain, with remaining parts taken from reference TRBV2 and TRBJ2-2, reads EPEVTQTPSHQVTQMGQEVILRCVPISNHLYFYWYRQILGQKVEFLVSFYNNEISEKSEIFDDQFSVERPDGSNFTLKIRSTKLEDSAMYFCASTGQGNTGELFFGEGSRLTVL.

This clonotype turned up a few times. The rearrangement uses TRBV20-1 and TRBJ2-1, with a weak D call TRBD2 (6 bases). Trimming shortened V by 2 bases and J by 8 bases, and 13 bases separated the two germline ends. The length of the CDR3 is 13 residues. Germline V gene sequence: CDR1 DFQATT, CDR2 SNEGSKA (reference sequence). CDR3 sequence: CSARKWGGDEQFF. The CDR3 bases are TGCAGTGCTAGAAAGTGGGGAGGAGATGAGCAGTTCTTC.

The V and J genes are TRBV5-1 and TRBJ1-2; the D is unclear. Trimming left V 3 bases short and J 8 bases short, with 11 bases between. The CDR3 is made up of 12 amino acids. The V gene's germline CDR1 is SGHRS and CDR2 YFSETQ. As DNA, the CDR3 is TGCGCCAGCAGCTCCCGGGGAGGAGGCTACACCTTC. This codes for CASSSRGGGYTF.

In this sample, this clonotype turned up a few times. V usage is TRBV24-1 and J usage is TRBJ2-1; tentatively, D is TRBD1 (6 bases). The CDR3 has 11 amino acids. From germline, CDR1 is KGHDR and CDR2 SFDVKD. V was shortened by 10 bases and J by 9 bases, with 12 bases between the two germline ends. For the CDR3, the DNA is TGTGCCACTTCTACAGGGATTGAGCAGTTCTTC. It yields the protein CATSTGIEQFF.

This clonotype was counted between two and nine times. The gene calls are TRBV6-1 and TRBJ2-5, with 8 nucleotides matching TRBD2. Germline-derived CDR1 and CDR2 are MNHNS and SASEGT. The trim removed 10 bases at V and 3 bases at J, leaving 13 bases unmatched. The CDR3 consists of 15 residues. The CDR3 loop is CATTQQTSGKETQYF. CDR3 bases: TGTGCCACCACTCAACAAACTAGCGGTAAAGAGACCCAGTACTTC.

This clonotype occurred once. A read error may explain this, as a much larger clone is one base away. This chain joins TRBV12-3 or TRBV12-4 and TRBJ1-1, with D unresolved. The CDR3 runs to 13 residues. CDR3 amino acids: CASSFLGNTEPFF. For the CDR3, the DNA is TGTGCCAGCAGTTTCTTGGGGAACACTGAACCTTTCTTT.

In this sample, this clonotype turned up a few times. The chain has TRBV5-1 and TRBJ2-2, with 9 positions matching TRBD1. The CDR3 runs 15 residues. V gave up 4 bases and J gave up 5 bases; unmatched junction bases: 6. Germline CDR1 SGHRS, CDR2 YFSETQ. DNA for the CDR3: TGCGCCAGCAGCAGGGACAGGGCGGATACCGGGGAGCTGTTTTTT. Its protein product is CASSRDRADTGELFF.

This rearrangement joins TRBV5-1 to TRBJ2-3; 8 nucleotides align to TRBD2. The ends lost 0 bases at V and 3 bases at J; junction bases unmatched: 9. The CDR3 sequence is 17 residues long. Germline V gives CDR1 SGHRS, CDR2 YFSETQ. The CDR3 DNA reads TGCGCCAGCAGCTTGGTTGGTAGCGGGGTGGGAACAGATACGCAGTATTTT. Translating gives CASSLVGSGVGTDTQYF.

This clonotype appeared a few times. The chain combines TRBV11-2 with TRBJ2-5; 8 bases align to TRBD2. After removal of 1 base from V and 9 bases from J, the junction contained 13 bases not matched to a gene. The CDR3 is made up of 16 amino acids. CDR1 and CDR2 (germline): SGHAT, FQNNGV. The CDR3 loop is CASSLGGTRVSEAQYF. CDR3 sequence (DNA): TGTGCCAGCAGCTTAGGCGGGACTAGAGTTTCCGAAGCCCAGTACTTC. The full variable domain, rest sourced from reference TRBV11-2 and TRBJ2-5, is EAGVAQSPRYKIIEKRQSVAFWCNPISGHATLYWYQQILGQGPKLLIQFQNNGVVDDSQLPKDRFSAERLKGVDSTLKIQPAKLEDSAVYLCASSLGGTRVSEAQYFGPGTRLLVL.

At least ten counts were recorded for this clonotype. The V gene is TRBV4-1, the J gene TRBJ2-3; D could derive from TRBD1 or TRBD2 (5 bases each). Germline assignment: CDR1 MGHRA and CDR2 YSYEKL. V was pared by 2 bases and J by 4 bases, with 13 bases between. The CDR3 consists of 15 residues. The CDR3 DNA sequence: TGCGCCAGCAGCCAAAGCAACGGGACGCCAGATACGCAGTATTTT. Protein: CASSQSNGTPDTQYF.

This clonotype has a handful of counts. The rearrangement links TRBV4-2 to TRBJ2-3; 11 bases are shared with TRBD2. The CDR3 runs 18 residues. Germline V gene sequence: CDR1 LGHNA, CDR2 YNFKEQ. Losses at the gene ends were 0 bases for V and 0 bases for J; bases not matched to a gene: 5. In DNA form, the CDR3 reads TGTGCCAGCAGCCAAGACTGGGCTAGCGGGAGGAGCACAGATACGCAGTATTTT. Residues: CASSQDWASGRSTDTQYF.

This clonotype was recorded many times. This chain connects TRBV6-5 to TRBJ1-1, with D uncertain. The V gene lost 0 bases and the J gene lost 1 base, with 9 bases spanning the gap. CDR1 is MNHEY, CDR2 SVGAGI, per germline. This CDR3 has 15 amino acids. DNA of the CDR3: TGTGCCAGCAGTTACTCTTCGGCCTCGAACACTGAAGCTTTCTTT. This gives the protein CASSYSSASNTEAFF.

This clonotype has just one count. CDR3 DNA sequence: TGTGCCAGTAGCCTTCGTCTCGGGACAGGGGGAAACGGAGAGACCCAGTACTTC. Its protein product is CASSLRLGTGGNGETQYF. The chain has TRBV19 and TRBJ2-5, with TRBD1 matching over 11 bases. V was pared by 6 bases and J by 4 bases, with 16 bases of the junction left unmatched. Germline lookup yields CDR1 LNHDA and CDR2 SQIVND (reference sequence). The CDR3 contains 18 residues.

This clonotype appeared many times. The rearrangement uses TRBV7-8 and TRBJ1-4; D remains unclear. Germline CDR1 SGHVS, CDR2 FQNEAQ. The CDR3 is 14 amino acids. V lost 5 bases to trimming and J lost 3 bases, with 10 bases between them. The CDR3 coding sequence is TGTGCCAGCAGCCCTCGGGGTGCTAATGAAAAACTGTTTTTT. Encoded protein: CASSPRGANEKLFF.

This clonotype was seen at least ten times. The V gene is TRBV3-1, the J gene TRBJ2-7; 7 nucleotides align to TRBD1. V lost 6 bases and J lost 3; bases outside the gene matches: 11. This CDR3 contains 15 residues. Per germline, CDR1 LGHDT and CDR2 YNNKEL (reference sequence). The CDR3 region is CASSPHRGSYYEQYF. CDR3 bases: TGTGCCAGCAGTCCACACAGGGGTTCCTACTACGAGCAGTACTTC.

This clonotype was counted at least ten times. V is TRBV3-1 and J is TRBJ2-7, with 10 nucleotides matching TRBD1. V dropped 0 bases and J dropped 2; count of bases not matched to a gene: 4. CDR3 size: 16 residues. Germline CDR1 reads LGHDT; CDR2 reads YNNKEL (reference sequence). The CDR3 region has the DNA TGTGCCAGCAGCCAAGAGAGGGACAGGGGAGCCTACGAGCAGTACTTC. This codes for CASSQERDRGAYEQYF.

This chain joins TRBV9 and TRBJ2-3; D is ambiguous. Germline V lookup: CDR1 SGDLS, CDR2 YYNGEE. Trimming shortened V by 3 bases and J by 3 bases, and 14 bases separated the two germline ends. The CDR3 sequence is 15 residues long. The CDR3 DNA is TGTGCCAGCAGCGGATGGAAAACAACAACAGATACGCAGTATTTT. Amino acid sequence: CASSGWKTTTDTQYF.

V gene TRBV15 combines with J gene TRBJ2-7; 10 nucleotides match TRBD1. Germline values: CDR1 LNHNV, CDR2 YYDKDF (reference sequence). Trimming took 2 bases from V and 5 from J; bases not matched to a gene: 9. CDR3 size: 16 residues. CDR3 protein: CATSRNLGTGVNEQYF. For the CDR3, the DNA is TGTGCCACCAGCAGAAACCTCGGGACAGGGGTAAACGAGCAGTACTTC.

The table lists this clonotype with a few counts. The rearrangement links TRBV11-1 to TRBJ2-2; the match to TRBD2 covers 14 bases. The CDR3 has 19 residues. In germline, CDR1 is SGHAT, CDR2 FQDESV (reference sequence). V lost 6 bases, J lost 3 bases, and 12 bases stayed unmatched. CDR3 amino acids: CASRRSGLAGGLYTGELFF. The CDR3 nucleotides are TGTGCCAGCAGACGATCCGGACTAGCGGGAGGCTTATACACCGGGGAGCTGTTTTTT.

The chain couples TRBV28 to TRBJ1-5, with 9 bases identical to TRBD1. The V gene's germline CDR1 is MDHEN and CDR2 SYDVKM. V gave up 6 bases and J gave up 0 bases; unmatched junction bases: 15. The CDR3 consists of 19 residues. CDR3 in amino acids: CASRVYGTGIQYSNQPQHF. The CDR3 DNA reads TGTGCCAGCAGGGTATACGGGACAGGGATACAATATAGCAATCAGCCCCAGCATTTT.

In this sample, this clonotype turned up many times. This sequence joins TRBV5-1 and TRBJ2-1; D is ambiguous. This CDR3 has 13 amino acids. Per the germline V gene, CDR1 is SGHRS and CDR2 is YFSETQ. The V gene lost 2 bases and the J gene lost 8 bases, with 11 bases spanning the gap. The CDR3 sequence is CASSFGFGHEQFF. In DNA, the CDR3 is TGCGCCAGCAGCTTCGGTTTCGGGCATGAGCAGTTCTTC.